This T cell receptor beta chain was captured in a study of shared clonotypes between healthy human individuals. CDR3 length: 13 amino acids. V was pared by 5 bases and J by 8 bases, with 5 bases of the junction left unmatched. The germline V gene encodes CDR1 SNHLY and CDR2 FYNNEI. Sequencing used immunoSEQ multiplex PCR; TCRdb keeps in-frame clones, though not all of them. Of 450,000 to 600,000 clones in the sample, roughly 78% were seen once. Only Caucasian adults living in Nashville, Tennessee served as donors. Sequenced: PBMCs. The rearrangement links TRBV2 to TRBJ1-2, with 10 bases aligning to TRBD1. The receptor comes from a woman in her thirties or forties in good health. Some clones in this sample may be carry-over from other donors' samples. CDR3 nucleotides: TGTGCCAGCAGTCTGACAGGGGGCGACGGCTACACCTTC. Residues: CASSLTGGDGYTF.